This T cell receptor (beta chain) is drawn from a study of T cell responses to AZD1222 COVID-19 vaccine. In germline, CDR1 is SGHDN, CDR2 FVKESK. V lost 4 bases, J lost 2 bases, and 15 bases lay in between. This CDR3 spans 15 amino acids. Second-dose groups at about 4 or about 12 weeks were pooled. As concerns this clone: Its antigen remains unidentified.

Some clones are missing from TCRdb's copy, which holds only in-frame ones; the method was immunoSEQ multiplex PCR. The sample holds roughly 150,000 clones, roughly 89% seen once. General study points: Just six AZD1222 recipients tested seropositive at baseline. Only after the peak T cell response were repertoires sampled. Vaccine-related CD4 TCRs covered spike, predominating at 160-218 and 743-854.

This chain uses TRBV14 with TRBJ2-7; D may be TRBD1 or TRBD2 (7 bases each). The clonotype comes from an adult who received the AZD1222 COVID-19 vaccine. The sequences come from peripheral blood, collected 28 days after the second AZD1222 dose. In nucleotides, the CDR3 is TGTGCCAGCAGCCTCTCAGGGGGGGTTCCCTACGAGCAGTACTTC. Residues: CASSLSGGVPYEQYF.